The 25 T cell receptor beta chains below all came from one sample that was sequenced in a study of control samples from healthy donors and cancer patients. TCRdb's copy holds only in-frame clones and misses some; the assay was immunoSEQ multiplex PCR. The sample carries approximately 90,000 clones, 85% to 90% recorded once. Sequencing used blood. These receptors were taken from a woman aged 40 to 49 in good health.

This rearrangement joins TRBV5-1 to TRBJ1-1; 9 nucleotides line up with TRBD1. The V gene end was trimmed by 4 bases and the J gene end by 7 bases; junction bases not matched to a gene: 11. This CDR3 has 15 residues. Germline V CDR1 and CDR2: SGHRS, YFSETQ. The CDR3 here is CASSGGQGSYGEAFF. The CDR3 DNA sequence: TGCGCCAGCAGCGGAGGACAGGGGTCCTATGGTGAAGCTTTCTTT.

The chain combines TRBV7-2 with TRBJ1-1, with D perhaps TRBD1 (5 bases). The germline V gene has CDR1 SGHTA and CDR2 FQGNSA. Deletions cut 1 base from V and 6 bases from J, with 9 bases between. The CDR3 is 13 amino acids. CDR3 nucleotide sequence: TGTGCCAGCAGCTTAGTCAGGGCCGCTGAAGCTTTCTTT. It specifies CASSLVRAAEAFF.

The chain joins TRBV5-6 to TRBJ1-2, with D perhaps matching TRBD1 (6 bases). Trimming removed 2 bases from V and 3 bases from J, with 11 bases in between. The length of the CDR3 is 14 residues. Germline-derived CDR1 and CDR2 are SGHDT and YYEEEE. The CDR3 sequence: CASSFSGGDYGYTF. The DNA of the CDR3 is TGTGCCAGCAGCTTTTCGGGGGGCGACTATGGCTACACCTTC.

CDR3 region: CASSLGGGGLIVNEQFF. In DNA, the CDR3 is TGTGCCAGCAGCCTAGGGGGCGGGGGCCTAATCGTCAATGAGCAGTTCTTC. The chain recombines TRBV7-9 with TRBJ2-1, with D perhaps given as TRBD1 or TRBD2 (7 bases each). Germline CDR1 is SEHNR and CDR2 is FQNEAQ (reference sequence). V was pared by 5 bases and J by 6 bases, with 23 bases between. The CDR3 length is 17 residues. Using reference TRBV7-9 and TRBJ2-1 for the parts outside the CDR3, the full variable domain is DTGVSQNPRHKITKRGQNVTFRCDPISEHNRLYWYRQTLGQGPEFLTYFQNEAQLEKSRLLSDRFSAERPKGSFSTLEIQRTEQGDSAMYLCASSLGGGGLIVNEQFFGPGTRLTVL.

In nucleotides, the CDR3 is TGTGCCAGTAATGGACAGGACTACGAGCAGTACTTC. Translated, it gives CASNGQDYEQYF. The chain is built from TRBV3-1 (or the pseudogene TRBV3-2) and TRBJ2-7; TRBD1 matches at 7 bases. J gave up 3 bases and V 9 bases, and 5 bases lay outside the gene matches. The CDR3 loop spans 12 amino acids. Germline V CDR1 and CDR2: LGHDT, YNNKEL (reference sequence).

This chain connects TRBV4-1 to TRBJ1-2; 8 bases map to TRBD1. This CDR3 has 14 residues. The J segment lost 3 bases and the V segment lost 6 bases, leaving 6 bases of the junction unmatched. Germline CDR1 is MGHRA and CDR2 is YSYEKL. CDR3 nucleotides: TGCGCCAGCAGTTCAGGGGGCAGAGACTATGGCTACACCTTC. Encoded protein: CASSSGGRDYGYTF.

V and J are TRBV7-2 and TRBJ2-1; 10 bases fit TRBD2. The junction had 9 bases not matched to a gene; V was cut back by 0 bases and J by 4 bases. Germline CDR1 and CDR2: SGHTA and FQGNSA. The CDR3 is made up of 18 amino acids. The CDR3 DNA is TGTGCCAGCAGCTTAGCTTCCCCGGGACTAGCGAGTTACAATGAGCAGTTCTTC. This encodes CASSLASPGLASYNEQFF.

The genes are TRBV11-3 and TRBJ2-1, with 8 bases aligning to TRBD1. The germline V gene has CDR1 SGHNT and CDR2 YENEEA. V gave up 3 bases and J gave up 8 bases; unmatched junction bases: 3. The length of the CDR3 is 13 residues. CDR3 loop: CASSFGRGHEQFF. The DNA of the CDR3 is TGTGCCAGCAGCTTCGGCAGGGGGCATGAGCAGTTCTTC.

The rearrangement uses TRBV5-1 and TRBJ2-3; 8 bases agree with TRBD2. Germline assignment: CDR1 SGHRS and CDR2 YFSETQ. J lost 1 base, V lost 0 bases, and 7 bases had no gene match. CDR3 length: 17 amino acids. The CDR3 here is CASSLVPAGGRTDTQYF. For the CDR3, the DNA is TGCGCCAGCAGCTTGGTCCCCGCGGGGGGCCGCACAGATACGCAGTATTTT. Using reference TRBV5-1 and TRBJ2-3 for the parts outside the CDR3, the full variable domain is KAGVTQTPRYLIKTRGQQVTLSCSPISGHRSVSWYQQTPGQGLQFLFEYFSETQRNKGNFPGRFSGRQFSNSRSEMNVSTLELGDSALYLCASSLVPAGGRTDTQYFGPGTRLTVL.

The CDR3, as DNA: TGTGCCAGCAGCGCCACTAGCGTAGGTGAGCAGTTCTTC. Amino acids: CASSATSVGEQFF. This chain links TRBV7-3 with TRBJ2-1; 7 bases fit TRBD2. The CDR3 has 13 residues. In germline, CDR1 is SGHTA, CDR2 FQGTGA. V lost 5 bases, J lost 9 bases, and 7 bases stayed unmatched.

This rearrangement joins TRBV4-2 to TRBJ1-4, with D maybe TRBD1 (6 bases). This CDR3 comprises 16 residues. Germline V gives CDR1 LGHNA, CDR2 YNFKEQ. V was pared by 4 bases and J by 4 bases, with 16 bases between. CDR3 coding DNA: TGTGCCAGCAGCCCTCGGGGGCCGGGGGGTAATGAAAAACTGTTTTTT. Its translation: CASSPRGPGGNEKLFF.

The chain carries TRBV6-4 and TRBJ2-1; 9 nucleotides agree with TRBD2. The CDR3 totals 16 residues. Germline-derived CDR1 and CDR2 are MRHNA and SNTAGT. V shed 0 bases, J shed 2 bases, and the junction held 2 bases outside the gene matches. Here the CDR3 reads CASSDSSSGTYNEQFF. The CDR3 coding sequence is TGTGCCAGCAGTGACTCGTCTAGCGGGACCTACAATGAGCAGTTCTTC.

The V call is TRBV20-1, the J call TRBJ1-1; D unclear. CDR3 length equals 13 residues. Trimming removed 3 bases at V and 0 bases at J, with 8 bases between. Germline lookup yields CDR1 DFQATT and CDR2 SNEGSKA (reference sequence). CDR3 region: CSASYGLNTEAFF. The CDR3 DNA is TGCAGTGCTAGTTATGGGTTGAACACTGAAGCTTTCTTT.

The CDR3 spells CASSQGQGREYEQYF. DNA of the CDR3: TGCGCCAGCAGCCAAGGTCAGGGGAGAGAATACGAGCAGTACTTC. The chain joins TRBV4-1 to TRBJ2-7, with D possibly matching TRBD1 (6 bases). There are 15 residues in the CDR3. V was trimmed by 1 base and J by 4 bases, leaving 14 bases between them. Looked up from germline, CDR1 is MGHRA and CDR2 is YSYEKL.

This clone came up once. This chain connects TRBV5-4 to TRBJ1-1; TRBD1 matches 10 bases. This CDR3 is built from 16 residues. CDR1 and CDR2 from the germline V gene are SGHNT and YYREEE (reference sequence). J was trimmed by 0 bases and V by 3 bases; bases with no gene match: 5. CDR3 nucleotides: TGTGCCAGCAGCTACGGGACAGGGGCCATGAACACTGAAGCTTTCTTT. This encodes CASSYGTGAMNTEAFF.

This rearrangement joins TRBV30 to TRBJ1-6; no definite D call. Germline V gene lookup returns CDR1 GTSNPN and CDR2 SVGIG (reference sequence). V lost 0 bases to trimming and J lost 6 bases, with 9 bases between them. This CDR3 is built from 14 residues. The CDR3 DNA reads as TGTGCCTGGAGTGTGTCGGGCGGTAATTCACCCCTCCACTTT. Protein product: CAWSVSGGNSPLHF.

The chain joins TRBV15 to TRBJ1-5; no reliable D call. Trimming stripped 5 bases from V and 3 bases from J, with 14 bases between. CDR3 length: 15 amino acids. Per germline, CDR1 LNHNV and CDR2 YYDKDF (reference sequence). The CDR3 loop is CATSASALPNQPQHF. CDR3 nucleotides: TGTGCCACCAGCGCCTCGGCGCTCCCCAATCAGCCCCAGCATTTT.

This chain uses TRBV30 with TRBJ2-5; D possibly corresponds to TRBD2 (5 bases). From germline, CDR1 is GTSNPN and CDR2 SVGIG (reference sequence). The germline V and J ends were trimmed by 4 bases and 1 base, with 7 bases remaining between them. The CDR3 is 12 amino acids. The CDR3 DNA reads TGTGCCTGGAACCGGGGCCAAGAGACCCAGTACTTC. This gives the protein CAWNRGQETQYF.

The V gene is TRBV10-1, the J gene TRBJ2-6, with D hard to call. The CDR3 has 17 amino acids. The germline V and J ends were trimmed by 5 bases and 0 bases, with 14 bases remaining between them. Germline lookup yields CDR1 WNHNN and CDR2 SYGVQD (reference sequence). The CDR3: CASSYLPLDSGANVLTF. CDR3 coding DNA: TGCGCCAGCAGTTACCTTCCCCTAGACTCTGGGGCCAACGTCCTGACTTTC.

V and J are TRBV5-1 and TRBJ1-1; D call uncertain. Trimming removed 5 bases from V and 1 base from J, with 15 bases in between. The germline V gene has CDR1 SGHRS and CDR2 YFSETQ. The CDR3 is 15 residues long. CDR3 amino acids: CASRLGLGGNTEAFF. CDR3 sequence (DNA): TGCGCCAGCAGGCTTGGCTTAGGAGGGAACACTGAAGCTTTCTTT.

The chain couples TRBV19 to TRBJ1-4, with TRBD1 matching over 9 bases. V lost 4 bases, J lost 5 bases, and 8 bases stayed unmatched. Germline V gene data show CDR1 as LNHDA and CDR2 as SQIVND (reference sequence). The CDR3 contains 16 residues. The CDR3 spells CASSTLSGTGNEKLFF. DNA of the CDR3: TGTGCCAGTAGTACCCTCTCCGGGACAGGGAATGAAAAACTGTTTTTT.

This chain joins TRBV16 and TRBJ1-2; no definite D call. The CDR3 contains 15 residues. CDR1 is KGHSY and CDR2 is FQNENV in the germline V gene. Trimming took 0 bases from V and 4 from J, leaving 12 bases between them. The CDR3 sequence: CASSQSTVRGYGYTF. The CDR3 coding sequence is TGTGCCAGCAGCCAATCCACAGTCCGGGGCTATGGCTACACCTTC.

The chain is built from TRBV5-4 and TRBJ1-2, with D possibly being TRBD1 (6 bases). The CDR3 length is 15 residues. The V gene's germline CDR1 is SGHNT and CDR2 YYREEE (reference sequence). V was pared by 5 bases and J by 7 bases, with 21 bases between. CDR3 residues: CASSTSGTPVGGYTF. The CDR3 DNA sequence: TGTGCCAGCAGTACCTCCGGGACACCAGTCGGTGGCTACACCTTC.

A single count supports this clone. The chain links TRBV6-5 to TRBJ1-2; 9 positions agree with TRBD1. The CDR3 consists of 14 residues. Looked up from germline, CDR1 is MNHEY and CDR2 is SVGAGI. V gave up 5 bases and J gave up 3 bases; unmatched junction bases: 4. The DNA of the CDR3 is TGTGCCAGCAGTCTCCGGGACAGGGACTATGGCTACACCTTC. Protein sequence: CASSLRDRDYGYTF.

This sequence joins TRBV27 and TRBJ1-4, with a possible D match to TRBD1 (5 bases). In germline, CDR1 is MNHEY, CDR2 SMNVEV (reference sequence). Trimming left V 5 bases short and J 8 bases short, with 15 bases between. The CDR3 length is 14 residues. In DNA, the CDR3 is TGTGCCAGCAGTCCACGGGGAGGGGAAGAAAAACTGTTTTTT. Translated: CASSPRGGEEKLFF.